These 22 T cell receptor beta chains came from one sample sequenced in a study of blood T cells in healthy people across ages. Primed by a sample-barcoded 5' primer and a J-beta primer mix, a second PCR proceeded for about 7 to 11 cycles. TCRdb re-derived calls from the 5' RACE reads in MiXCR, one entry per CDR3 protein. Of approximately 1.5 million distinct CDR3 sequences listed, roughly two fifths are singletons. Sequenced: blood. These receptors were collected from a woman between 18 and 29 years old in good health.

CDR3 region: CASSRQDSGGAQEQFF. Here the CDR3 DNA reads TGTGCCAGTAGCCGACAAGATAGCGGGGGGGCCCAAGAGCAGTTCTTC. V usage is TRBV5-5 and J usage is TRBJ2-1; TRBD2 matches 11 bases. The germline V gene encodes CDR1 SGHKS and CDR2 YYEKEE (reference sequence). The length of the CDR3 is 16 residues. Germline trimming cut 8 bases from V and 10 bases from J; bases unmatched to any gene: 17.

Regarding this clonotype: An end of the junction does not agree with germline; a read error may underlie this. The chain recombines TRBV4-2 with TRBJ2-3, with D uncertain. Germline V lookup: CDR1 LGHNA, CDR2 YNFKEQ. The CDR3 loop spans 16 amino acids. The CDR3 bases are TGCGCCAGCAGCCAAGATCTAGACTCTAGCACAGATACGCAGTATTTT. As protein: CASSQDLDSSTDTQYF.

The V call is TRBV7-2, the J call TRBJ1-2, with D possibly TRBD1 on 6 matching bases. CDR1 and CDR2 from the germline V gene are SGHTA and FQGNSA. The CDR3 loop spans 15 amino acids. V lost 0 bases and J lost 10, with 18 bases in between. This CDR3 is CASSLAFGPTGAYTF. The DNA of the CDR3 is TGTGCCAGCAGCTTAGCATTCGGGCCGACAGGTGCCTACACCTTC.

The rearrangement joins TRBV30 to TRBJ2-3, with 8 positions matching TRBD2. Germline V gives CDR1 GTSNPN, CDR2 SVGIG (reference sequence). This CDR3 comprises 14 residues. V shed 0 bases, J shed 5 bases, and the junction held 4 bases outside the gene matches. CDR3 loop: CAWSVSGSRDTQYF. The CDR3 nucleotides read TGTGCCTGGAGTGTAAGCGGGAGTCGAGATACGCAGTATTTT.

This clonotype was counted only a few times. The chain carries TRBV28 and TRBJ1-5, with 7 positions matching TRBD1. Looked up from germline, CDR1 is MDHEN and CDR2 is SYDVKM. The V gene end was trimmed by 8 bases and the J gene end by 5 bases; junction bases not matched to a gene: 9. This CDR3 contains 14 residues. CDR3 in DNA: TGTGCCAGCCTCACAGGGGTGAGCGATCAGCCCCAGCATTTT. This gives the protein CASLTGVSDQPQHF.

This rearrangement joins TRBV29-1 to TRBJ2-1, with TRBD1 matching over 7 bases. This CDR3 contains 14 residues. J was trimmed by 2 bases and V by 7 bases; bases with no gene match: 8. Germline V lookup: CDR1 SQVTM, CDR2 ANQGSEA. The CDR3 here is CSGRQGNTYNEQFF. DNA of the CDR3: TGCAGCGGCAGACAGGGTAATACCTACAATGAGCAGTTCTTC.

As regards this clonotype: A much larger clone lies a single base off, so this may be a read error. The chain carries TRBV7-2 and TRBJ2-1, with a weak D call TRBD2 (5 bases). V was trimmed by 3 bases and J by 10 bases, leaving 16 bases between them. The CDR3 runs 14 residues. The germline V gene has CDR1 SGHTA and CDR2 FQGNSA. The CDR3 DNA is TGTGCCAGCAGCTTTTGGGCTAGCTCTGACGAGCAGTTCTTC. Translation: CASSFWASSDEQFF.

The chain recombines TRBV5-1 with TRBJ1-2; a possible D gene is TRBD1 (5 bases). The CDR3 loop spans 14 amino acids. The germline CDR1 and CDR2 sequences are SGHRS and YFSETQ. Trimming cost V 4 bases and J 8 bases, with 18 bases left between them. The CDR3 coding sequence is TGCGCCAGCAGCCTGTTCGAGGGACGGATCGGCTACACCTTC. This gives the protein CASSLFEGRIGYTF. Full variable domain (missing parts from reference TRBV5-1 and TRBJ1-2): KAGVTQTPRYLIKTRGQQVTLSCSPISGHRSVSWYQQTPGQGLQFLFEYFSETQRNKGNFPGRFSGRQFSNSRSEMNVSTLELGDSALYLCASSLFEGRIGYTFGSGTRLTVV.

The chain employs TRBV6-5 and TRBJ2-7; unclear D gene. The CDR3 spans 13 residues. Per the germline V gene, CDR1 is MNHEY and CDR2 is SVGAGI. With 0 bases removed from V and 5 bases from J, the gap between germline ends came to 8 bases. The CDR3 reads CASSYSGPDEQYF. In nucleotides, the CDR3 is TGTGCCAGCAGTTACTCGGGTCCCGACGAGCAGTACTTC.

The CDR3 bases are TGTGCCAGCAAATCGTTACAGGGAAACACCGGGGAGCTGTTTTTT. Translated, it gives CASKSLQGNTGELFF. V and J are TRBV11-2 and TRBJ2-2, with D tentatively TRBD1 (6 bases). Germline V gene sequence: CDR1 SGHAT, CDR2 FQNNGV. With 7 bases removed from V and 2 bases from J, the gap between germline ends came to 14 bases. The CDR3 contains 15 residues.

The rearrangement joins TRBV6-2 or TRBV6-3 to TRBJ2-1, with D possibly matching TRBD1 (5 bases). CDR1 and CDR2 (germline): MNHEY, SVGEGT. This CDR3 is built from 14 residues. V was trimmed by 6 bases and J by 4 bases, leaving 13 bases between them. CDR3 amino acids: CASRPRVLYNEQFF. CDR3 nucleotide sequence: TGTGCCAGCAGGCCCAGGGTTCTATACAATGAGCAGTTCTTC.

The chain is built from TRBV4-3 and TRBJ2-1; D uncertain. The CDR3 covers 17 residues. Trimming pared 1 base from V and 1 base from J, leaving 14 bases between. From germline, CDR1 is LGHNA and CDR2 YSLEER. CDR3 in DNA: TGCGCCAGCAGCCAAGTTAGCAGGCTTCTGTCCTACAATGAGCAGTTCTTC. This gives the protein CASSQVSRLLSYNEQFF.

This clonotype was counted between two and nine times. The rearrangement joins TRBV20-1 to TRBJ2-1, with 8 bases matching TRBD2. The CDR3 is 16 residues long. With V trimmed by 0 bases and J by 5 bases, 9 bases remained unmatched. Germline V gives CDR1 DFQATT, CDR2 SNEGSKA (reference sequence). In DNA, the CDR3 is TGCAGTGCTAGAGATCCCGGACTAGCAACTCACAATGAGCAGTTCTTC. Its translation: CSARDPGLATHNEQFF.

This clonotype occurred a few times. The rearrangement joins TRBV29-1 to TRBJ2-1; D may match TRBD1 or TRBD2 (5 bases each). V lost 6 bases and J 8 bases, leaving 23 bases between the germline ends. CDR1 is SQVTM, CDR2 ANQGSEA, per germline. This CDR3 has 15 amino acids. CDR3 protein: CSVRGPAEKGDEQFF. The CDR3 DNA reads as TGCAGCGTGAGGGGACCAGCGGAGAAAGGAGATGAGCAGTTCTTC.

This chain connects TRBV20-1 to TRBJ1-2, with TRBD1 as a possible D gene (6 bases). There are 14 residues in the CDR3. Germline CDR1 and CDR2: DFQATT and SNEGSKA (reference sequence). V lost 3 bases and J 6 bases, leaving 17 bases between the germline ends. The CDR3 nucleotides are TGCAGTGCTAGCAACAGGGCTTTTAGGAATGGCTACACCTTC. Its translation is CSASNRAFRNGYTF.

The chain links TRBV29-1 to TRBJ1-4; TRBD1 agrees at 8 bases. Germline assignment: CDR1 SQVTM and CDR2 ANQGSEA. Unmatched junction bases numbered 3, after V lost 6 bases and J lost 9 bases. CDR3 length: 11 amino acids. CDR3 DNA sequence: TGCAGCGTCCACAGGGGGAAAAAACTGTTTTTT. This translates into CSVHRGKKLFF.

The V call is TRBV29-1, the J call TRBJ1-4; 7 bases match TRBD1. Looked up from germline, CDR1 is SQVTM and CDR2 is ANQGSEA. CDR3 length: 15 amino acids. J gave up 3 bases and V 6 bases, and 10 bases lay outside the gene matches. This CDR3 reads CSVYLWDSSNEKLFF. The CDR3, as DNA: TGCAGCGTCTACCTCTGGGACAGTTCTAATGAAAAACTGTTTTTT.

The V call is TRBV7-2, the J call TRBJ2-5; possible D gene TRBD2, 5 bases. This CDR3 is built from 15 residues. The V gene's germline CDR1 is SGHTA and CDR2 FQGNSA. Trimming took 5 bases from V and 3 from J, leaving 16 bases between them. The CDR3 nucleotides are TGTGCCAGCAGCGTAGTATGGGGAGTAGAAGAGACCCAGTACTTC. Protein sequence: CASSVVWGVEETQYF. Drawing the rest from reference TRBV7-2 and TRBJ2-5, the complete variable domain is GAGVSQSPSNKVTEKGKDVELRCDPISGHTALYWYRQSLGQGLEFLIYFQGNSAPDKSGLPSDRFSAERTGGSVSTLTIQRTQQEDSAVYLCASSVVWGVEETQYFGPGTRLLVL.

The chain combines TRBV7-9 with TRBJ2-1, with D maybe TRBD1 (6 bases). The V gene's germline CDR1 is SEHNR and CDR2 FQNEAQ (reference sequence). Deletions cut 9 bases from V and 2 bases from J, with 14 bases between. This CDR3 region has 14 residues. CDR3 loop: CASWGTTTYNEQFF. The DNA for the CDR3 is TGTGCCAGTTGGGGGACAACAACCTACAATGAGCAGTTCTTC.

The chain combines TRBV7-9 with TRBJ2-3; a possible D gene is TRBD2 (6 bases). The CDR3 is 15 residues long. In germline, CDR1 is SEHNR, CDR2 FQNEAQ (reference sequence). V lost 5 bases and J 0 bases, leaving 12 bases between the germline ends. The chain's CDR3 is CASSRGITSTDTQYF. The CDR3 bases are TGTGCCAGCAGCCGCGGGATTACTAGCACAGATACGCAGTATTTT.

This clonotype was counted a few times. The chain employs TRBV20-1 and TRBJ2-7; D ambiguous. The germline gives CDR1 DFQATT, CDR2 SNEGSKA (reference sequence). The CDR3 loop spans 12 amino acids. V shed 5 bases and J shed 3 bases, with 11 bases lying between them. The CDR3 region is CSAFPRDYEQYF. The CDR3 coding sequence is TGCAGTGCTTTCCCTAGGGACTACGAGCAGTACTTC.

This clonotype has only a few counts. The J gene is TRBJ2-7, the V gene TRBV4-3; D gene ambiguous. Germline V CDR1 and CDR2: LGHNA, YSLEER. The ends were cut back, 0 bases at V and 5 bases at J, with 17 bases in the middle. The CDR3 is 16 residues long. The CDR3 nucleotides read TGCGCCAGCAGCCAAGATCGAGCTCAAGCAAGGGACGAGCAGTACTTC. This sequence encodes CASSQDRAQARDEQYF.